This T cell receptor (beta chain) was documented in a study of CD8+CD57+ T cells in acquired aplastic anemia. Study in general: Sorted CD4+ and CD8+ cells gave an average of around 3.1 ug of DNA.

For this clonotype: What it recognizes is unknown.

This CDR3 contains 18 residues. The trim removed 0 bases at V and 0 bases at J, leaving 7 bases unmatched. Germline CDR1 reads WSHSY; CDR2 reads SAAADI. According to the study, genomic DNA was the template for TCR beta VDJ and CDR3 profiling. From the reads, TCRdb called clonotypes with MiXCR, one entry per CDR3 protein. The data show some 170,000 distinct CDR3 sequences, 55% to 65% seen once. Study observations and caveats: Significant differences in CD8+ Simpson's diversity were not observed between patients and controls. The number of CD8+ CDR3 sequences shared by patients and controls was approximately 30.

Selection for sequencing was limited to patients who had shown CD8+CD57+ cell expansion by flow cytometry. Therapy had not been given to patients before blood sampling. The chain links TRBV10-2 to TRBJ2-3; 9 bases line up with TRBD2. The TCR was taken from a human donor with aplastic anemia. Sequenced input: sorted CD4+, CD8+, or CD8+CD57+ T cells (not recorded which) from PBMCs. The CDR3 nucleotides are TGCGCCAGCAGTGAGTCTAGCGGGGGCCTCCCTAGCACAGATACGCAGTATTTT. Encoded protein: CASSESSGGLPSTDTQYF.